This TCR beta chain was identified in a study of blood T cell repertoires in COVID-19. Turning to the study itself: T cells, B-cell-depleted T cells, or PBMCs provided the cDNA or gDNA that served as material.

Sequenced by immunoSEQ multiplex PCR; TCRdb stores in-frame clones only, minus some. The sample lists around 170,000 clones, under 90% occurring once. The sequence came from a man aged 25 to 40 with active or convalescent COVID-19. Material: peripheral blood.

The CDR3 spells CASNRGTGAEAFF. The CDR3 nucleotides are TGTGCCAGCAATCGGGGGACAGGGGCTGAAGCTTTCTTT. The rearrangement uses TRBV12-3 or TRBV12-4 and TRBJ1-1, with 10 nucleotides matching TRBD1. The CDR3 is made up of 13 amino acids. The V segment lost 7 bases and the J segment 6 bases; nucleotides outside the gene matches: 5.